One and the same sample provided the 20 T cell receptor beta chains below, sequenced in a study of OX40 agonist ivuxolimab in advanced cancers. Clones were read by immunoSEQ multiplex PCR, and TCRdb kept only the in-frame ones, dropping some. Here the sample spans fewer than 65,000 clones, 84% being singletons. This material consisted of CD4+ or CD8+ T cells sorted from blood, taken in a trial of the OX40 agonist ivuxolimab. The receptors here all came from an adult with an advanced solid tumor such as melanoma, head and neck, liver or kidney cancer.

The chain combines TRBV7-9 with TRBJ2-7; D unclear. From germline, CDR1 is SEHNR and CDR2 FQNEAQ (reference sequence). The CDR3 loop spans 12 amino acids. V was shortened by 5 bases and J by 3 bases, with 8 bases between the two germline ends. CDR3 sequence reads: CASSERIYEQYF. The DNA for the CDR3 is TGTGCCAGCAGCGAACGGATCTACGAGCAGTACTTC.

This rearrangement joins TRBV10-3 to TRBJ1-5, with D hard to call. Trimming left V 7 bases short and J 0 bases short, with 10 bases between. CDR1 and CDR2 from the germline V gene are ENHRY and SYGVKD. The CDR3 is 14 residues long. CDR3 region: CAINREYSNQPQHF. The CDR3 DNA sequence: TGTGCCATCAATCGGGAATATAGCAATCAGCCCCAGCATTTT.

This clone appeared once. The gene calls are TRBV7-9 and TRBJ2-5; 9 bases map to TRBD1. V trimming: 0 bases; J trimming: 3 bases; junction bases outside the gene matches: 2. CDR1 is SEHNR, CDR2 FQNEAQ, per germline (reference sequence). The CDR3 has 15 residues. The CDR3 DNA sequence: TGTGCCAGCAGCTTAGCGACAGGGGGGGAAGAGACCCAGTACTTC. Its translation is CASSLATGGEETQYF.

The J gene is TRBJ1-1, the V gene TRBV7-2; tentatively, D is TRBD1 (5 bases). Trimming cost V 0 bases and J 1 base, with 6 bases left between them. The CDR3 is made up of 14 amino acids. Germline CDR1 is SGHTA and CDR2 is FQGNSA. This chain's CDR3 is CASSLAGGNTEAFF. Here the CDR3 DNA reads TGTGCCAGCAGCTTAGCGGGGGGGAACACTGAAGCTTTCTTT.

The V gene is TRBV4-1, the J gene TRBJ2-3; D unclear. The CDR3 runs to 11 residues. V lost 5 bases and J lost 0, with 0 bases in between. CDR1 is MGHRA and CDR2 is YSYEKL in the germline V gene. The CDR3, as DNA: TGCGCCAGCAGCAGCACAGATACGCAGTATTTT. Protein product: CASSSTDTQYF.

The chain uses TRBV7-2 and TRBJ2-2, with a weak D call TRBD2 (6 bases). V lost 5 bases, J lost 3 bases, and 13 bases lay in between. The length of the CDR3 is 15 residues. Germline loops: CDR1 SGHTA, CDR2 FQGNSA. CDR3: CASSPKGLYTGELFF. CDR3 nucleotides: TGTGCCAGCAGCCCGAAGGGACTTTACACCGGGGAGCTGTTTTTT.

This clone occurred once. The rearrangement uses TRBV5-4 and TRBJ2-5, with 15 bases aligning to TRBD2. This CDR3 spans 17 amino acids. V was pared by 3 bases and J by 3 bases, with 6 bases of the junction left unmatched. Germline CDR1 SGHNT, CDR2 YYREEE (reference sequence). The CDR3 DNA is TGTGCCAGCAGCTCCGGGACTAGCGGGAGGACCAAAGAGACCCAGTACTTC. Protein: CASSSGTSGRTKETQYF.

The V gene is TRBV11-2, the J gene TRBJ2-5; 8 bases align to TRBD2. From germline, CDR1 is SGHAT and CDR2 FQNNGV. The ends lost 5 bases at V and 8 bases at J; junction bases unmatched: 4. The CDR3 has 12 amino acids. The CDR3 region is CASSGAGETQYF. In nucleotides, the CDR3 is TGTGCCAGCAGCGGAGCGGGGGAAACCCAGTACTTC.

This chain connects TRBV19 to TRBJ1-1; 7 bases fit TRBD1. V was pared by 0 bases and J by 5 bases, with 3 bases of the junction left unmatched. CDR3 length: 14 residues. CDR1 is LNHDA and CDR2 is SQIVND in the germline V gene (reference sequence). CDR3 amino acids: CASSIDKTGTEAFF. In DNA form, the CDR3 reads TGTGCCAGTAGTATAGACAAGACAGGGACTGAAGCTTTCTTT.

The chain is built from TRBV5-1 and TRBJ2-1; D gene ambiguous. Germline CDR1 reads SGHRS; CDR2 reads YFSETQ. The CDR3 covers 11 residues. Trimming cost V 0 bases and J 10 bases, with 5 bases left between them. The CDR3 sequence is CASSLEGEQFF. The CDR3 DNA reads TGCGCCAGCAGCTTGGAGGGAGAGCAGTTCTTC. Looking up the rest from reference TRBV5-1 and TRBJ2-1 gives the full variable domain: KAGVTQTPRYLIKTRGQQVTLSCSPISGHRSVSWYQQTPGQGLQFLFEYFSETQRNKGNFPGRFSGRQFSNSRSEMNVSTLELGDSALYLCASSLEGEQFFGPGTRLTVL.

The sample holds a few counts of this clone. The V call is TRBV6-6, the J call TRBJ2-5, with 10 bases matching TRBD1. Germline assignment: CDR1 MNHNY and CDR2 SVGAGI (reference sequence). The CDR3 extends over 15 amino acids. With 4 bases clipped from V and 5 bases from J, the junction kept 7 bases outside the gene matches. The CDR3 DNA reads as TGTGCCAGCAGTTTGGGACAGGGGTCGGGGGAGACCCAGTACTTC. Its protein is CASSLGQGSGETQYF.

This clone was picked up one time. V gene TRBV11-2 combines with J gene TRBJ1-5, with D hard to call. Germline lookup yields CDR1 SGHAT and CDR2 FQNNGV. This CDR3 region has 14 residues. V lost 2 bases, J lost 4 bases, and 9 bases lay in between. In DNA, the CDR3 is TGTGCCAGCAGCTTACAAAACCTTAATCAGCCCCAGCATTTT. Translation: CASSLQNLNQPQHF. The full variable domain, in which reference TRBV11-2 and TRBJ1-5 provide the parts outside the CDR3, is EAGVAQSPRYKIIEKRQSVAFWCNPISGHATLYWYQQILGQGPKLLIQFQNNGVVDDSQLPKDRFSAERLKGVDSTLKIQPAKLEDSAVYLCASSLQNLNQPQHFGDGTRLSIL.

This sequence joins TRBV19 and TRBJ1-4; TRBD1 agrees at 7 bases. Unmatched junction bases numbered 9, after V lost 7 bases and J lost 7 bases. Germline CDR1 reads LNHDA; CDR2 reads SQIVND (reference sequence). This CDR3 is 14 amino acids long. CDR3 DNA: TGTGCCAGTAACCCGACAGGGTTTCGTGAAAAACTGTTTTTT. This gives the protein CASNPTGFREKLFF.

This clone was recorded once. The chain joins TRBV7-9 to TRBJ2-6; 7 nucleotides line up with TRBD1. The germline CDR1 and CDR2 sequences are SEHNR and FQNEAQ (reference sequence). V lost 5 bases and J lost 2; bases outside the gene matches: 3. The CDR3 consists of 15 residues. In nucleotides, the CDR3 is TGTGCCAGCAGCCAGACAGGGACTGGGGCCAACGTCCTGACTTTC. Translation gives CASSQTGTGANVLTF.

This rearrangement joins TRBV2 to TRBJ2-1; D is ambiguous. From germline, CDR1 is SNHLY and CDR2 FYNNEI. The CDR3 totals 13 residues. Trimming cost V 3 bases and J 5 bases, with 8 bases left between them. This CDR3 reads CASSDMRHNEQFF. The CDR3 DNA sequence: TGTGCCAGCAGTGACATGAGACACAATGAGCAGTTCTTC.

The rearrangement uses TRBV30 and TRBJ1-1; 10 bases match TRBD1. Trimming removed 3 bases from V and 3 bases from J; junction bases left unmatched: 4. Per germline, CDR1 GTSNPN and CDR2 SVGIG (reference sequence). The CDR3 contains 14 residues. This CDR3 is CAWSPTGGYTEAFF. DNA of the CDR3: TGTGCCTGGAGCCCGACAGGGGGCTACACTGAAGCTTTCTTT.

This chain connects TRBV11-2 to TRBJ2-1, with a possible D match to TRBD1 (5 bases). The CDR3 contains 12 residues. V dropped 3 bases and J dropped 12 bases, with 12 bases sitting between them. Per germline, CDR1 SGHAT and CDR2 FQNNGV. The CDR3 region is CASSFTGARQFF. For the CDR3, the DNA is TGTGCCAGCAGCTTCACAGGAGCCAGGCAGTTCTTC.

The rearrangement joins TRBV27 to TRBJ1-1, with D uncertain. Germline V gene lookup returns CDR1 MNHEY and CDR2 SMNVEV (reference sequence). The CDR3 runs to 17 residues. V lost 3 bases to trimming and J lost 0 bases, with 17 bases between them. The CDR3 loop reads CASSLFPTFRVNTEAFF. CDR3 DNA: TGTGCCAGCAGTTTGTTCCCGACTTTTAGGGTGAACACTGAAGCTTTCTTT.

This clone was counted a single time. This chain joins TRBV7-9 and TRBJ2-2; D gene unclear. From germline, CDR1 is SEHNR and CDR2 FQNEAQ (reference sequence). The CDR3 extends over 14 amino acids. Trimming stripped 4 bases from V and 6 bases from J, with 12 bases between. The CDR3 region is CASSSKGPPGELFF. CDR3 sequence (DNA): TGTGCCAGCAGCTCAAAAGGGCCTCCCGGGGAGCTGTTTTTT.

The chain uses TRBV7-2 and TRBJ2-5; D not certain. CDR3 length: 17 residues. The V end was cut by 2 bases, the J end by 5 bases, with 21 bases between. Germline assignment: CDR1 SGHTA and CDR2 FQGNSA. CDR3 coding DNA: TGTGCCAGCAGCTTACTTCCAAACCGATACGCCGGGGAGACCCAGTACTTC. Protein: CASSLLPNRYAGETQYF.